This T cell receptor (beta chain) was recovered during a study of cytomegalovirus exposure and HLA in healthy donors. Whole-study results and caveats: Follow-up analysis later connected one missense variant in DCLRE1C with trimming of TCR beta V- and J-genes.

As to this clone: What it binds is unknown.

Both 60 Vbeta primers and 13 Jbeta primers went into the PCR. The method was immunoSEQ multiplex PCR; TCRdb's version includes in-frame clones alone and lacks a portion of them. The data hold 90,000 or so clones, with approximately 80% observed a single time. The CDR3 spans 16 residues. Looked up from germline, CDR1 is SGHNT and CDR2 is YENEEA. The trim removed 5 bases at V and 2 bases at J, leaving 8 bases unmatched. This rearrangement joins TRBV11-3 to TRBJ2-2; 7 bases fit TRBD2. This TCR was sampled from a man aged 25 to 40 in good health and CMV-seropositive. Material for sequencing was PBMCs. This CDR3 reads CASSSEGLPNTGELFF. The CDR3 bases are TGTGCCAGCAGCAGTGAGGGACTACCTAACACCGGGGAGCTGTTTTTT.